Below are 20 T cell receptor beta chains sequenced from a single sample in a study of blood T cell repertoires in COVID-19. TCRdb's table, derived via immunoSEQ multiplex PCR, lists solely in-frame clones and lacks some. The data contain under 350,000 clones, over 75% of them singletons. Source material: peripheral blood. The receptors originated from a human donor in a cohort sampled during active COVID-19.

The chain is built from TRBV19 and TRBJ1-1; a possible D gene is TRBD1 (5 bases). Trimming left V 2 bases short and J 1 base short, with 17 bases between. The CDR3 extends over 17 amino acids. Germline loops: CDR1 LNHDA, CDR2 SQIVND (reference sequence). In DNA form, the CDR3 reads TGTGCCAGTAGTATACTGGGGGGAAAGGACCAGAACACTGAAGCTTTCTTT. It encodes CASSILGGKDQNTEAFF.

This clone was recorded a few times. The V and J genes are TRBV5-1 and TRBJ1-2, with 9 bases lining up with TRBD1. The germline CDR1 and CDR2 sequences are SGHRS and YFSETQ. V trimming: 0 bases; J trimming: 8 bases; junction bases outside the gene matches: 11. The CDR3 is made up of 16 amino acids. The CDR3 nucleotides are TGCGCCAGCAGCTTGGGGACGGGACAGGGATTGGACGGCTACACCTTC. Its protein product is CASSLGTGQGLDGYTF. Filled out from reference TRBV5-1 and TRBJ1-2, the complete variable domain reads KAGVTQTPRYLIKTRGQQVTLSCSPISGHRSVSWYQQTPGQGLQFLFEYFSETQRNKGNFPGRFSGRQFSNSRSEMNVSTLELGDSALYLCASSLGTGQGLDGYTFGSGTRLTVV.

This chain connects TRBV30 to TRBJ2-7; TRBD1 matches 9 bases. CDR1 is GTSNPN and CDR2 is SVGIG in the germline V gene (reference sequence). The CDR3 runs 14 residues. Trimming cost V 6 bases and J 5 bases; bases outside gene matches: 11. CDR3 region: CACTGTGFRNEQYF. The CDR3 DNA follows: TGTGCCTGTACTGGGACAGGGTTTAGGAACGAGCAGTACTTC.

The chain has TRBV18 and TRBJ1-1; no clear D gene. From germline, CDR1 is KGHSH and CDR2 LQKENI. CDR3 length: 13 residues. V lost 3 bases, J lost 4 bases, and 9 bases lay in between. In DNA form, the CDR3 reads TGTGCCAGCTCACCGGGCTCAACCACTGAAGCTTTCTTT. Translation: CASSPGSTTEAFF.

The rearrangement uses TRBV24-1 and TRBJ1-2; D not resolved. Germline V gene sequence: CDR1 KGHDR, CDR2 SFDVKD. Trimming left V 6 bases short and J 10 bases short, with 11 bases between. CDR3 length: 11 amino acids. The CDR3 DNA sequence: TGTGCCACCAGTTCAGACTCAGACTACACCTTC. It encodes CATSSDSDYTF.

The chain has TRBV7-8 and TRBJ1-2; 7 bases agree with TRBD1. CDR3 length: 15 amino acids. V shed 2 bases, J shed 3 bases, and the junction held 6 bases outside the gene matches. Germline V gives CDR1 SGHVS, CDR2 FQNEAQ. CDR3 coding DNA: TGTGCCAGCAGCTTACCCCGGACAGGAGACTATGGCTACACCTTC. This sequence encodes CASSLPRTGDYGYTF.

The V call is TRBV5-3, the J call TRBJ2-3; 9 bases agree with TRBD2. TRBV5-3 is designated an ORF whose function remains uncertain. The CDR3 extends over 19 amino acids. J was trimmed by 0 bases and V by 3 bases; bases with no gene match: 14. The CDR3 coding sequence is TGTGCCAGAAGCTCGTGGGAAATAGCGGGGGCCTCTAGCACAGATACGCAGTATTTT. Protein product: CARSSWEIAGASSTDTQYF.

V and J are TRBV6-5 and TRBJ1-5; TRBD1 aligns across 8 bases. The CDR3 spans 15 residues. Germline assignment: CDR1 MNHEY and CDR2 SVGAGI. V lost 7 bases and J lost 3; bases outside the gene matches: 8. The CDR3 sequence is CASIWRTGINQPQHF. The CDR3 DNA follows: TGTGCCAGCATTTGGAGGACAGGGATCAATCAGCCCCAGCATTTT.

This clone has only one observation. CDR3 loop: CASSQDYTSTEAFF. The DNA of the CDR3 is TGTGCCAGCAGCCAAGATTACACGTCCACTGAAGCTTTCTTT. The rearrangement joins TRBV3-1 (or the pseudogene TRBV3-2) to TRBJ1-1; D ambiguous. Trimming stripped 0 bases from V and 4 bases from J, with 9 bases between. Germline CDR1 LGHDT, CDR2 YNNKEL (reference sequence). CDR3 size: 14 residues.

In its sample, this clone was seen a few times. The gene calls are TRBV19 and TRBJ1-5; tentative D call: TRBD1 (6 bases). The V end lost 5 bases, the J end lost 0 bases, and 20 bases lay between the germline ends. The germline V gene has CDR1 LNHDA and CDR2 SQIVND (reference sequence). The CDR3 is made up of 18 amino acids. The chain's CDR3 is CASSLGRTATYSNQPQHF. CDR3 sequence (DNA): TGTGCCAGTAGTTTGGGAAGGACAGCCACTTATAGCAATCAGCCCCAGCATTTT.

This clone was found once. This chain uses TRBV2 with TRBJ2-3; 10 positions match TRBD2. The CDR3 sequence is 15 residues long. The germline V gene encodes CDR1 SNHLY and CDR2 FYNNEI. V was pared by 8 bases and J by 5 bases, with 10 bases of the junction left unmatched. CDR3 DNA: TGTGCCAGCCGCCTGACTAGCGGGTCTTTAGATACGCAGTATTTT. This gives the protein CASRLTSGSLDTQYF.

This clone was detected many times. The V and J genes are TRBV18 and TRBJ2-1; 8 bases line up with TRBD1. V gave up 5 bases and J gave up 8 bases; unmatched junction bases: 5. This CDR3 comprises 13 residues. In germline, CDR1 is KGHSH, CDR2 LQKENI. This CDR3 reads CASSVPGGHEQFF. CDR3 bases: TGTGCCAGCTCAGTACCAGGGGGCCATGAGCAGTTCTTC.

The rearrangement uses TRBV6-1 and TRBJ2-7; TRBD2 is a possible D gene (6 bases). Germline V gene data show CDR1 as MNHNS and CDR2 as SASEGT. The V end was cut by 2 bases, the J end by 0 bases, with 11 bases between. This CDR3 has 15 residues. The CDR3 DNA is TGTGCCAGCAGTGAATCTGGGACTTCCTCCTACGAGCAGTACTTC. Protein sequence: CASSESGTSSYEQYF.

This rearrangement joins TRBV19 to TRBJ1-1, with D possibly TRBD1 on 6 matching bases. V lost 6 bases to trimming and J lost 4 bases, with 18 bases between them. The germline gives CDR1 LNHDA, CDR2 SQIVND (reference sequence). The CDR3 length is 15 residues. The DNA of the CDR3 is TGTGCCAGTAGAGGACAGATCATCGGCGGCACTGAAGCTTTCTTT. Encoded protein: CASRGQIIGGTEAFF.

Here the CDR3 reads CASTSSYNSPLHF. The CDR3 nucleotides read TGTGCCAGCACGAGCTCCTATAATTCACCCCTCCACTTT. The chain joins TRBV12-3 or TRBV12-4 to TRBJ1-6, with D uncertain. The CDR3 is 13 amino acids. Trimming shortened V by 7 bases and J by 0 bases, and 4 bases separated the two germline ends.

A word on this clone: Different DNA sequences within this sample yield the same CDR3. This chain links TRBV7-2 with TRBJ1-2; 7 bases agree with TRBD1. Germline V gene sequence: CDR1 SGHTA, CDR2 FQGNSA. The CDR3 loop spans 13 amino acids. J gave up 4 bases and V 1 base, and 0 bases lay outside the gene matches. In nucleotides, the CDR3 is TGTGCCAGCAGCTTAGGACAGGGCTATGGCTACACCTTC. It translates to CASSLGQGYGYTF. Full variable domain (outside the CDR3, taken from reference TRBV7-2 and TRBJ1-2): GAGVSQSPSNKVTEKGKDVELRCDPISGHTALYWYRQSLGQGLEFLIYFQGNSAPDKSGLPSDRFSAERTGGSVSTLTIQRTQQEDSAVYLCASSLGQGYGYTFGSGTRLTVV.

The V and J genes are TRBV19 and TRBJ1-1, with D possibly matching TRBD1 (6 bases). CDR3 length equals 14 residues. From germline, CDR1 is LNHDA and CDR2 SQIVND (reference sequence). Trimming left V 10 bases short and J 4 bases short, with 19 bases between. The CDR3 region has the DNA TGTGCCACCCAGGGGCGGGAGTTCGGCACTGAAGCTTTCTTT. Amino acid sequence: CATQGREFGTEAFF.

The chain employs TRBV24-1 and TRBJ2-3, with D hard to call. This CDR3 has 17 residues. CDR1 and CDR2 from the germline V gene are KGHDR and SFDVKD. Between the trimmed V and J ends, which lost 4 bases and 0 bases, there was a span of 16 bases. CDR3 loop: CATSEYGDSRSTDTQYF. CDR3 bases: TGTGCCACCAGTGAATACGGTGATAGCCGTAGCACAGATACGCAGTATTTT.

V and J are TRBV3-1 (or the pseudogene TRBV3-2) and TRBJ1-4; perhaps TRBD1 as D (5 bases). The CDR3 runs 15 residues. Germline V gives CDR1 LGHDT, CDR2 YNNKEL (reference sequence). V dropped 4 bases and J dropped 7 bases, with 16 bases sitting between them. CDR3 region: CASSPAGVGSEKLFF. The CDR3 DNA reads TGTGCCAGCAGCCCCGCGGGGGTTGGTAGTGAAAAACTGTTTTTT.

The chain employs TRBV18 and TRBJ2-1; TRBD2 is a possible D gene (6 bases). CDR1 is KGHSH, CDR2 LQKENI, per germline. CDR3 size: 14 residues. Trimming removed 0 bases from V and 6 bases from J, with 9 bases in between. Here the CDR3 DNA reads TGTGCCAGCTCACCACCGTCGGGAGCCAATGAGCAGTTCTTC. It is translated as CASSPPSGANEQFF.